These T cell receptor beta chains were read from a single sample in a study of regulatory T cells in long-lasting Graves disease. TCRdb used MiXCR to reprocess the multiplex PCR reads, holding one entry per CDR3 protein. This table holds 500,000 or so distinct CDR3 sequences, approximately 16% found once. The data were also submitted as part of a second study, on T cells in Graves' hyperthyroidism and ophthalmopathy.

This specimen was peripheral blood mononuclear cells (PBMCs), taken at new diagnosis, from a patient treated with antithyroid drugs. These receptors originate from a woman aged 40 to 65 with Graves disease. Each CDR3 is given with its conserved first and last residue. Each record gives: J gene, clone size, D gene, V gene, CDR3 protein, CDR3 DNA. D genes are given only for firm matches. Expanded clones are given a class, and other clones once, few, many or no size at all.

>TRBJ2-1|few|-|TRBV29-1
CSVEEQDRPYNEQFF
TGCAGCGTTGAAGAACAGGACAGACCCTACAATGAGCAGTTCTTC
>TRBJ2-2|-|-|TRBV7-3
CASSLSYTGELFF
TGTGCCAGCAGCTTAAGTTATACCGGGGAGCTGTTTTTT
>TRBJ2-3|-|-|TRBV19
CASSIGQGYTDTQYF
TGTGCCAGTAGTATAGGGCAGGGTTACACAGATACGCAGTATTTT
>TRBJ2-5|-|-|TRBV20-1
CSARGPLGGETQYF
TGCAGTGCTAGGGGACCCTTGGGGGGAGAGACCCAGTACTTC
>TRBJ1-1|-|-|TRBV18
CASSEAPANTEAFF
TGTGCCAGCTCAGAGGCTCCGGCGAACACTGAAGCTTTCTTT
>TRBJ2-3|many|-|TRBV7-6
CASSLVGAGADTQYF
TGTGCCAGCAGCTTAGTCGGGGCAGGTGCAGATACGCAGTATTTT
>TRBJ2-1|few|TRBD2|TRBV3-1
CASSHAGLAGGEQFF
TGTGCCAGCAGCCACGCGGGACTAGCGGGGGGAGAGCAGTTCTTC
>TRBJ1-3|-|-|TRBV7-9
CTSSTRAPSSGNTIYF
TGTACCAGCAGCACCAGGGCTCCGAGCTCTGGAAACACCATATATTTT
>TRBJ1-3|few|-|TRBV7-8
CASSAGRDRASGNTIYF
TGTGCCAGCAGCGCCGGCCGGGACCGGGCCTCTGGAAACACCATATATTTT
>TRBJ2-2|few|TRBD2|TRBV6-5
CASSYAGGPIGELFF
TGTGCCAGCAGTTACGCGGGGGGGCCTATCGGGGAGCTGTTTTTT
>TRBJ1-6|many|TRBD1|TRBV6-1
CASSSWTGGGYSPLHF
TGTGCCAGCAGCTCCTGGACAGGGGGAGGGTATTCACCCCTCCACTTT
>TRBJ1-1|-|-|TRBV19
CASSMVLGTEAFF
TGTGCCAGTAGTATGGTCCTGGGGACTGAAGCTTTCTTT
>TRBJ1-5|-|TRBD1|TRBV5-1
CASSVYRGGNQPQHF
TGTGCCAGCAGCGTCTACAGGGGAGGCAATCAGCCCCAGCATTTT
>TRBJ2-3|many|-|TRBV9
CASSRGVQSTDTQYF
TGTGCCAGCAGTCGCGGGGTCCAAAGCACAGATACGCAGTATTTT
>TRBJ2-2|-|TRBD2|TRBV7-3
CASRLAGASNTGELFF
TGTGCCAGCCGACTAGCGGGGGCCTCGAACACCGGGGAGCTGTTTTTT
>TRBJ2-1|few|-|TRBV2
CASSDGGPSPYNEQFF
TGTGCCAGCAGTGACGGCGGACCGAGCCCCTACAATGAGCAGTTCTTC
>TRBJ2-4|few|-|TRBV6-1
CASSEETALAKNIQYF
TGTGCCAGCAGTGAAGAAACAGCCCTAGCCAAAAACATTCAGTACTTC
>TRBJ1-2|-|-|TRBV20-1
CSASLGQGYGYTF
TGCAGTGCTAGTTTAGGGCAGGGCTATGGCTACACCTTC
>TRBJ2-2|-|TRBD2|TRBV2
CASSGAGGNTGELFF
TGTGCCAGCAGTGGAGCGGGGGGAAACACCGGGGAGCTGTTTTTT
>TRBJ1-2|few|TRBD1|TRBV5-1
CASGRQGTDYGYTF
TGCGCCAGCGGGCGACAGGGTACAGACTATGGCTACACCTTC
>TRBJ1-1|many|-|TRBV10-1
CASSDSLTEAFF
TGCGCCAGCTCGGACAGCCTCACTGAAGCTTTCTTT
>TRBJ1-1|many|TRBD1|TRBV12-3/TRBV12-4
CASRPWTGGNTEAFF
TGTGCCAGCAGACCATGGACAGGTGGAAACACTGAAGCTTTCTTT
>TRBJ1-2|many|-|TRBV28
CASSTPRGGYTF
TGTGCCAGCAGTACCCCTCGCGGGGGCTACACCTTC
>TRBJ2-1|many|TRBD1|TRBV13
CASSFGTGEGEQFF
TGTGCCAGCAGCTTTGGGACAGGGGAGGGGGAGCAGTTCTTC
>TRBJ2-6|-|TRBD1|TRBV20-1
CSARTTGVDGANVLTF
TGCAGTGCTAGAACAACAGGGGTAGATGGGGCCAACGTCCTGACTTTC
>TRBJ2-2|few|-|TRBV5-4
CASSSPLDGELFF
TGTGCCAGCAGCTCCCCGCTGGACGGGGAGCTGTTTTTT
>TRBJ2-3|-|-|TRBV19
CASSITSRRGLITDTQYF
TGTGCCAGTAGTATAACGTCAAGGAGGGGGTTGATCACAGATACGCAGTATTTT
>TRBJ1-2|-|TRBD1|TRBV20-1
CSARDPWDRSRGPYGYTF
TGCAGTGCTAGAGACCCCTGGGACAGGTCCCGGGGCCCATATGGCTACACCTTC
>TRBJ1-5|many|-|TRBV24-1
CATSDDGTSNQPQHF
TGTGCCACCAGTGATGACGGGACGAGCAATCAGCCCCAGCATTTT
>TRBJ1-3|many|-|TRBV11-2
CASSSHRAGNTIYF
TGTGCCAGCAGCTCCCACAGGGCTGGAAACACCATATATTTT
>TRBJ2-5|-|TRBD2|TRBV5-1
CASGLGGTSGPEGTQYF
TGCGCCAGCGGCTTGGGGGGGACTAGCGGACCTGAAGGGACCCAGTACTTC
>TRBJ2-1|many|-|TRBV2
CASSRTVFSYNEQFF
TGTGCCAGCAGTCGGACAGTTTTCTCCTACAATGAGCAGTTCTTC
>TRBJ2-7|many|-|TRBV6-1
CASKRRGSYEQYF
TGTGCCAGCAAGCGAAGAGGATCCTACGAGCAGTACTTC
>TRBJ2-1|-|TRBD1|TRBV4-1
CASSLNPGTVVNEQFF
TGCGCCAGCAGCCTAAATCCCGGGACAGTAGTCAATGAGCAGTTCTTC
>TRBJ1-1|once|-|TRBV6-1
CASSEGPGRDAEAFF
TGTGCCAGCAGTGAAGGGCCCGGTCGAGACGCTGAAGCTTTCTTT
>TRBJ2-7|-|-|TRBV6-1
CASSQPLFSYYEQYF
TGTGCCAGCAGTCAACCGCTATTCAGTTACTACGAGCAGTACTTC
>TRBJ1-5|many|-|TRBV30
CAWSVQSVGQPQHF
TGTGCCTGGAGTGTACAGTCAGTGGGTCAGCCCCAGCATTTT
>TRBJ1-3|-|-|TRBV12-5
CASGSVLSGSSGNTIYF
TGTGCTAGTGGTTCAGTTCTCTCGGGGTCCTCTGGAAACACCATATATTTT
>TRBJ1-3|few|-|TRBV3-1
CASSQRQGRNTIYF
TGTGCCAGCAGCCAGCGGCAGGGAAGAAACACCATATATTTT
>TRBJ2-7|-|-|TRBV10-3
CAIYEQYF
TGTGCCATCTACGAGCAGTACTTC
>TRBJ2-5|-|TRBD2|TRBV7-2
CASSSSGGAVETQYF
TGTGCCAGCAGCTCGAGCGGGGGGGCAGTGGAGACCCAGTACTTC
>TRBJ2-7|many|TRBD2|TRBV7-2
CASSHGTRLYF
TGTGCCAGCAGCCACGGGACTAGATTGTACTTC
>TRBJ2-7|many|-|TRBV6-5
CASSYDESSYEQYF
TGTGCCAGCAGTTACGACGAGAGCTCCTACGAGCAGTACTTC
>TRBJ1-6|-|-|TRBV7-9
CASSLAGSNSPLHF
TGTGCCAGCAGCTTAGCAGGGTCTAATTCACCCCTCCACTTT
>TRBJ1-2|few|-|TRBV19
CASTPRDVIPGYTF
TGTGCCAGTACCCCCCGGGACGTAATCCCTGGCTACACCTTC
>TRBJ2-1|many|-|TRBV12-3/TRBV12-4
CASSFRADTRIANEQFF
TGTGCCAGCAGTTTTAGGGCTGACACCCGTATAGCGAATGAGCAGTTCTTC
>TRBJ2-3|few|-|TRBV5-1
CASTMGRTTDTQYF
TGCGCCAGCACGATGGGTAGGACGACAGATACGCAGTATTTT
>TRBJ1-1|many|TRBD1|TRBV28
CASSFVDRRNSEAFF
TGTGCCAGCAGTTTCGTGGACAGGAGGAACTCTGAAGCTTTCTTT
>TRBJ1-5|few|-|TRBV10-3
CAISESVPNQPQHF
TGTGCCATCAGTGAATCGGTCCCTAATCAGCCCCAGCATTTT
>TRBJ2-1|few|-|TRBV19
CASRATRDIRTPEQFF
TGTGCCAGCCGAGCCACCCGGGACATCCGAACGCCTGAGCAGTTCTTC
>TRBJ2-3|many|TRBD2|TRBV20-1
CSARDPSAGGQYF
TGCAGTGCTAGAGATCCCTCAGCGGGGGGGCAGTATTTT
>TRBJ1-1|few|-|TRBV7-9
CASSLLASGGMNTEAFF
TGTGCCAGCAGCCTACTAGCCTCTGGGGGTATGAACACTGAAGCTTTCTTT
>TRBJ2-7|-|-|TRBV6-5
CASSYQRDPSRRNEQYF
TGTGCCAGCAGTTACCAAAGGGACCCGTCCAGAAGGAACGAGCAGTACTTC
>TRBJ2-2|many|TRBD1|TRBV12-3/TRBV12-4
CASSSGTGERGGELFF
TGTGCCAGCAGTTCCGGGACAGGGGAGAGGGGCGGGGAGCTGTTTTTT
>TRBJ1-1|many|-|TRBV11-2
CASSYSSAEAFF
TGTGCCAGCAGCTATTCCTCGGCTGAAGCTTTCTTT
>TRBJ1-4|few|-|TRBV9
CASSPQLKGEKLFF
TGTGCCAGCAGCCCCCAATTAAAAGGGGAAAAACTGTTTTTT
>TRBJ2-3|-|TRBD2|TRBV30
CAWTLVGGAKDTQYF
TGTGCCTGGACCCTAGTCGGGGGGGCCAAAGATACGCAGTATTTT
>TRBJ2-7|few|-|TRBV18
CASPPGGTYEQYF
TGTGCCAGCCCACCAGGAGGGACCTACGAGCAGTACTTC